This T cell receptor beta chain was identified in a study of tumor T cells in aggressive B-cell lymphoma. The repertoire was sequenced with immunoSEQ multiplex PCR; TCRdb's copy has only in-frame clones and lacks some. The table has roughly 10,000 clones, approximately 85% seen once. This clone was picked up one time. Trimming pared 2 bases from V and 3 bases from J, leaving 11 bases between. From germline, CDR1 is MNHNY and CDR2 SVGAGI (reference sequence). This CDR3 comprises 14 residues. The rearrangement joins TRBV6-6 to TRBJ2-7; D gene uncertain. The clonotype comes from an adult with diffuse large B cell lymphoma. Specimen: tumor tissue. The CDR3 loop reads CASSYRGYDYEQYF. CDR3 bases: TGTGCCAGCAGTTACCGCGGCTACGACTACGAGCAGTACTTC.